Listed here is a single T cell receptor (beta chain). As yet, its antigen is unknown. The data are from a study of blood T cells in healthy people across ages. On the study more broadly: For every two T cells, template switching captured about one barcoded beta molecule. Findings of the study overall: Compared with aged donors, long-lived donors showed fewer expanded clones, suggesting selection. Among T cells, TCR beta diversity per million cells dropped roughly linearly as age rose.

Each sample yielded at least 6 million isolated PBMCs. Next came a second PCR, run for 7 to 11 cycles, which used a sample-barcoded 5' primer along with a J-beta primer mix. MiXCR, applied by TCRdb to the 5' RACE reads, yields one record per CDR3 protein. The table has about a million distinct CDR3 sequences, 35% to 40% seen once. The sample consisted of blood. The source is a man between 18 and 35 years old in good health.

In nucleotides, the CDR3 is TGTGCCAGCAGCCCCACCGGGCTAAGGCCCCAGCATTTT. Amino acids: CASSPTGLRPQHF. The rearrangement joins TRBV5-5 to TRBJ1-5; D not certain. Germline CDR1 is SGHKS and CDR2 is YYEKEE (reference sequence). V shed 4 bases and J shed 9 bases, with 14 bases lying between them. This CDR3 spans 13 amino acids.